This T cell receptor (beta chain) was observed in a study of control samples from healthy donors and cancer patients. Germline CDR1 and CDR2: SGHNT and YYREEE (reference sequence). The CDR3 runs 17 residues. Trimming removed 0 bases from V and 1 base from J; junction bases left unmatched: 6. Generated by immunoSEQ multiplex PCR, the TCRdb table keeps only in-frame clones and is missing some. The sample shows about 180,000 clones, roughly 89% of them seen only once. The chain employs TRBV5-4 and TRBJ1-3; 8 bases are a match to TRBD1. The sequence derives from a woman aged 45 to 65 in good health. Input material: blood. The CDR3 DNA reads as TGTGCCAGCAGCTTGGAATTGCAGGGGGCGTCTGGAAACACCATATATTTT. As protein: CASSLELQGASGNTIYF.